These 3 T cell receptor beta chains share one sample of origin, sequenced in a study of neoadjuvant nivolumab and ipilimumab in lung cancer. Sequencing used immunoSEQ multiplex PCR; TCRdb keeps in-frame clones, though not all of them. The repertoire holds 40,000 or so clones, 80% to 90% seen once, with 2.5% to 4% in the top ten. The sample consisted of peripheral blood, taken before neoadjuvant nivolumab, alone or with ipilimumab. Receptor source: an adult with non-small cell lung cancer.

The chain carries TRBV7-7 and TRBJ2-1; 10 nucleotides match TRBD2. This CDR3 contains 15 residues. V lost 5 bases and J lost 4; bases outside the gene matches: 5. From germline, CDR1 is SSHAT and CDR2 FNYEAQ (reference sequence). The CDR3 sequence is CASSPGLAAYNEQFF. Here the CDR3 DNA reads TGTGCCAGCAGCCCAGGACTAGCGGCTTACAATGAGCAGTTCTTC.

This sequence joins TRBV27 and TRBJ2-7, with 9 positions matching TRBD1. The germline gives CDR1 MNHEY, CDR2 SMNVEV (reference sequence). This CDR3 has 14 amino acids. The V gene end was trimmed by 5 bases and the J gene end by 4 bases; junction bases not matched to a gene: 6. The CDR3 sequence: CASSTDRGSYEQYF. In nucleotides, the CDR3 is TGTGCCAGCAGTACCGACAGGGGGTCGTACGAGCAGTACTTC.

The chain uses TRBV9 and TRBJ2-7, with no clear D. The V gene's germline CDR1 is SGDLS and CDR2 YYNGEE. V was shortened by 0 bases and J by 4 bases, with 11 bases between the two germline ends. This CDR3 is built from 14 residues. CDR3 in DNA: TGTGCCAGCAGCGTAGGGCCTAGTATATACGAGCAGTACTTC. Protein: CASSVGPSIYEQYF.